The source of this T cell receptor (beta chain) is a study of post-analysis software for immune sequencing data. Study results and caveats: The normalized Chao1 diversity of multiple sclerosis patients was significantly lower than that of controls. Comparison of patients with controls showed about 5 TRBV segments more frequent in patients, TRBV5-6, TRBV5-1 and TRBV20-1 among them.

Comment on this clonotype: The antigen remains unidentified.

The CDR3 has 14 residues. From germline, CDR1 is DFQATT and CDR2 SNEGSKA (reference sequence). With V trimmed by 4 bases and J by 5 bases, 10 bases remained unmatched. The TCR beta cDNA libraries contained unique molecular identifiers. TCRdb called the PCR reads again in MiXCR, with one record for every CDR3 protein. This table has 150,000 to 200,000 distinct CDR3 sequences, roughly 34% appearing once. Sequenced here: blood, sampled after autologous hematopoietic stem cell transplantation. V is TRBV20-1 and J is TRBJ1-1; 7 bases agree with TRBD1. The sequence derives from a girl between 10 and 17 years old with multiple sclerosis. The CDR3 here is CSATQPTGRTEAFF. The DNA of the CDR3 is TGCAGTGCTACCCAACCGACAGGGAGAACTGAAGCTTTCTTT.